The 19 T cell receptor beta chains below were found in one sample sequenced in a study of blood T cells in healthy people across ages. Sample-barcoded 5' priming and a J-beta primer mix drove a second PCR of about 6 to 11 cycles. TCRdb processed the 5' RACE reads anew with MiXCR; each CDR3 protein has one entry. The profile shows 1.5 million to 2 million distinct CDR3 sequences, around 36% of them singletons. Sequencing was done on a sample of blood. These receptors all stem from a woman aged 25 to 45 in good health.

Remarks on this clonotype: The junction departs from germline at one end; a sequencing error may be responsible. The chain couples TRBV12-3 or TRBV12-4 to TRBJ2-3, with 13 bases that match TRBD2. CDR3 length: 19 amino acids. CDR3 in amino acids: CASSLRLAGGGSRTDTRYF. CDR3 nucleotide sequence: TGTGCCAGCAGTTTAAGACTAGCGGGGGGAGGTTCTCGCACAGATACGCGGTATTTT.

This chain uses TRBV29-1 with TRBJ2-1; a weak D match, TRBD1 (6 bases). This CDR3 has 14 amino acids. The germline gives CDR1 SQVTM, CDR2 ANQGSEA. V was shortened by 7 bases and J by 6 bases, with 19 bases between the two germline ends. The CDR3 region is CSGGNRAPGNEQFF. CDR3 DNA: TGCAGCGGGGGGAACAGGGCTCCCGGCAATGAGCAGTTCTTC.

This clonotype appeared a few times. The chain carries TRBV4-2 and TRBJ1-6; a weak D match, TRBD1 (5 bases). This CDR3 region has 15 residues. Trimming removed 4 bases at V and 8 bases at J, with 15 bases between. Germline V gives CDR1 LGHNA, CDR2 YNFKEQ. For the CDR3, the DNA is TGTGCCAGCAGCCCCGGTGGAGGGGTCGATTCACCCCTCCACTTT. Its protein is CASSPGGGVDSPLHF.

The CDR3 nucleotides are TGTGCCAGCAGCTACGGGACTAGCGAATACGAGCAGTACTTC. Residues: CASSYGTSEYEQYF. The chain combines TRBV5-6 with TRBJ2-7, with TRBD2 matching over 10 bases. V gave up 3 bases and J gave up 4 bases; unmatched junction bases: 4. The CDR3 is 14 amino acids. Germline V gene lookup returns CDR1 SGHDT and CDR2 YYEEEE.

The chain joins TRBV27 to TRBJ1-1; D is undetermined. V gave up 6 bases and J gave up 4 bases, with 12 bases separating them. Looked up from germline, CDR1 is MNHEY and CDR2 is SMNVEV (reference sequence). The CDR3 is made up of 13 amino acids. CDR3 in amino acids: CASRSYGSTEAFF. CDR3 nucleotides: TGTGCCAGCAGATCATACGGGAGCACTGAAGCTTTCTTT.

The chain employs TRBV10-2 and TRBJ2-7; 8 nucleotides align to TRBD1. V trimming: 7 bases; J trimming: 5 bases; junction bases outside the gene matches: 13. Germline V lookup: CDR1 WSHSY, CDR2 SAAADI. The CDR3 covers 15 residues. The CDR3 coding sequence is TGCGCCAGCAACCCCGGACAGGGTGTCAGGGACGAGCAGTACTTC. Translating it yields CASNPGQGVRDEQYF.

This clonotype was observed once. V is TRBV15 and J is TRBJ1-5; D remains unclear. The germline CDR1 and CDR2 sequences are LNHNV and YYDKDF (reference sequence). The CDR3 is made up of 14 amino acids. V lost 6 bases and J 0 bases, leaving 9 bases between the germline ends. This chain's CDR3 is CATRARHSNQPQHF. For the CDR3, the DNA is TGTGCCACCAGGGCTCGACATAGCAATCAGCCCCAGCATTTT. The full variable domain, rest sourced from reference TRBV15 and TRBJ1-5, is DAMVIQNPRYQVTQFGKPVTLSCSQTLNHNVMYWYQQKSSQAPKLLFHYYDKDFNNEADTPDNFQSRRPNTSFCFLDIRSPGLGDTAMYLCATRARHSNQPQHFGDGTRLSIL.

The rearrangement uses TRBV11-2 and TRBJ2-3, with a possible D match to TRBD1 (5 bases). Germline-derived CDR1 and CDR2 are SGHAT and FQNNGV. The CDR3 runs to 12 residues. V was pared by 4 bases and J by 8 bases, with 10 bases between. CDR3 bases: TGTGCCAGCAGCTATCAGGGTTCTACGCAGTATTTT. It encodes CASSYQGSTQYF. Complete variable domain (other parts from reference TRBV11-2 and TRBJ2-3): EAGVAQSPRYKIIEKRQSVAFWCNPISGHATLYWYQQILGQGPKLLIQFQNNGVVDDSQLPKDRFSAERLKGVDSTLKIQPAKLEDSAVYLCASSYQGSTQYFGPGTRLTVL.

The chain recombines TRBV20-1 with TRBJ2-7; 11 bases line up with TRBD2. This CDR3 region has 15 residues. The V gene's germline CDR1 is DFQATT and CDR2 SNEGSKA (reference sequence). V dropped 3 bases and J dropped 5; count of bases not matched to a gene: 9. The CDR3 DNA reads as TGCAGTGCTAGTTGGCTAGCGGGAGGCATCCACGAGCAGTACTTC. Its protein product is CSASWLAGGIHEQYF.

This clonotype was counted only a few times. The J gene is TRBJ1-4, the V gene TRBV5-5; D is unclear. The germline V gene encodes CDR1 SGHKS and CDR2 YYEKEE (reference sequence). This CDR3 is 11 amino acids long. Trimming removed 0 bases at V and 8 bases at J, with 2 bases between. The CDR3 loop reads CASSLEEKLFF. In DNA, the CDR3 is TGTGCCAGCAGCTTGGAAGAAAAACTGTTTTTT.

The chain links TRBV6-5 to TRBJ1-4; D call uncertain. Germline V gives CDR1 MNHEY, CDR2 SVGAGI. V shed 5 bases and J shed 0 bases, with 10 bases lying between them. The CDR3 has 15 residues. The CDR3 nucleotides are TGTGCCAGCAGTCCCACAGATGCAACTAATGAAAAACTGTTTTTT. It encodes CASSPTDATNEKLFF.

This chain connects TRBV19 to TRBJ2-7; D perhaps matches TRBD1 (6 bases). The V gene's germline CDR1 is LNHDA and CDR2 SQIVND (reference sequence). The CDR3 is made up of 12 amino acids. Between the trimmed V and J ends, which lost 6 bases and 5 bases, there was a span of 11 bases. DNA for the CDR3: TGTGCCAGTAGCCAGGGGTTCGACGAGCAGTACTTC. Protein sequence: CASSQGFDEQYF.

This clonotype was counted a few times. The V and J genes are TRBV3-1 and TRBJ2-7, with a weak D call TRBD2 (6 bases). The CDR3 length is 14 residues. The germline V gene encodes CDR1 LGHDT and CDR2 YNNKEL (reference sequence). Trimming pared 5 bases from V and 5 bases from J, leaving 16 bases between. CDR3 coding DNA: TGTGCCAGCAGCAATTTGGGGGGTTGGGACGAGCAGTACTTC. Its protein is CASSNLGGWDEQYF.

This clonotype came up a few times. This sequence joins TRBV6-2 or TRBV6-3 and TRBJ2-3, with TRBD2 matching over 10 bases. V was clipped by 5 bases and J by 6 bases; unmatched bases: 8. Germline V gives CDR1 MNHEY, CDR2 SVGEGT. The CDR3 extends over 15 amino acids. The CDR3 region is CASSIGTSVSDTQYF. The CDR3 DNA reads TGTGCCAGCAGTATCGGGACTAGCGTCTCTGATACGCAGTATTTT.

J is TRBJ1-2 and V is TRBV24-1; 10 nucleotides line up with TRBD1. CDR1 is KGHDR and CDR2 is SFDVKD in the germline V gene. V gave up 5 bases and J gave up 8 bases; unmatched junction bases: 10. The CDR3 runs 15 residues. CDR3 protein: CATSGGGQGIDGYTF. CDR3 bases: TGTGCCACCAGTGGCGGGGGACAGGGGATAGACGGCTACACCTTC.

This clonotype was seen only a few times. The rearrangement uses TRBV12-3 or TRBV12-4 and TRBJ2-3; D uncertain. Trimming stripped 3 bases from V and 2 bases from J, with 6 bases between. CDR3 length equals 13 residues. For the CDR3, the DNA is TGTGCCAGCAGTTTTTCCGACACAGATACGCAGTATTTT. The encoded protein is CASSFSDTDTQYF.

This clonotype occurred a few times. The chain combines TRBV29-1 with TRBJ2-5; no reliable D call. The length of the CDR3 is 12 residues. Trimming pared 8 bases from V and 5 bases from J, leaving 15 bases between. Germline CDR1 and CDR2: SQVTM and ANQGSEA. Written as DNA, the CDR3 is TGCAGCTCCTATGTAGGGCCCGAGACCCAGTACTTC. Translated, it gives CSSYVGPETQYF.

At least ten counts were recorded for this clonotype. V gene TRBV29-1 combines with J gene TRBJ2-7; D unclear. Germline CDR1 and CDR2: SQVTM and ANQGSEA. V was shortened by 4 bases and J by 7 bases, with 14 bases between the two germline ends. The CDR3 totals 12 residues. The CDR3 DNA follows: TGCAGCGTTGTCATAGGGATCGGTGAGCAGTACTTC. This encodes CSVVIGIGEQYF.

The genes are TRBV4-1 and TRBJ2-3, with a tentative D call TRBD1 (5 bases). The CDR3 runs 14 residues. Germline V gene data show CDR1 as MGHRA and CDR2 as YSYEKL. Trimming cost V 5 bases and J 1 base, with 10 bases left between them. This CDR3 is CASSGAQRTDTQYF. The CDR3 coding sequence is TGCGCCAGCAGCGGGGCGCAGCGCACAGATACGCAGTATTTT.